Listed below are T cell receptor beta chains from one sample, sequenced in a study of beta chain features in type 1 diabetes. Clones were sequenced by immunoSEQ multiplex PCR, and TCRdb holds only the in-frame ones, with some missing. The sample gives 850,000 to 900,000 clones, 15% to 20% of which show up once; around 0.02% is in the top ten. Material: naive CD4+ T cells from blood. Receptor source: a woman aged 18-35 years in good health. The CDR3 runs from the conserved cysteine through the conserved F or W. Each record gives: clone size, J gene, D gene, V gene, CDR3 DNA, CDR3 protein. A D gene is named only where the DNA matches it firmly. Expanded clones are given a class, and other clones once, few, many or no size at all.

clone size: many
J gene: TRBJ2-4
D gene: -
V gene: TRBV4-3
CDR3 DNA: TGCGCCAGCAGCCAGCAGGAAACCAAAAACATTCAGTACTTC
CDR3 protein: CASSQQETKNIQYF

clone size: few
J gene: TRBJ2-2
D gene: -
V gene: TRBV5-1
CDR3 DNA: TGCGCCAGCAGCGCAACTTGGGCGAACACCGGGGAGCTGTTTTTT
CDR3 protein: CASSATWANTGELFF

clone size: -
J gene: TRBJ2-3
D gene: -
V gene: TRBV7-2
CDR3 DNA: TGTGCCAGCAGCTTGGTAGGGCGGAGCCACACAGATACGCAGTATTTT
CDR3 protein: CASSLVGRSHTDTQYF

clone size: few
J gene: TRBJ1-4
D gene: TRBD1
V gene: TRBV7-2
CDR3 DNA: TGTGCCAGCAGTCGGCCAGGGGGTAATGAAAAACTGTTTTTT
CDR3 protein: CASSRPGGNEKLFF

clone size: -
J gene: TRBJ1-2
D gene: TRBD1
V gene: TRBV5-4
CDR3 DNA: TGTGCCAGCAGCTCAAGGGACAGGGCCAACTATGGCTACACCTTC
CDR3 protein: CASSSRDRANYGYTF

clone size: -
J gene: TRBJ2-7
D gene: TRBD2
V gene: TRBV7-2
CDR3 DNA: TGTGCCAGCAGCCCCATGCTAGCGGGAGCGGGAAACGAGCAGTACTTC
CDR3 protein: CASSPMLAGAGNEQYF

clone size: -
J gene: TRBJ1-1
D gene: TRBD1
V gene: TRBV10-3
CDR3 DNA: TGTGCCACCCAGACAGGGGACACTGAAGCTTTCTTT
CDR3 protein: CATQTGDTEAFF

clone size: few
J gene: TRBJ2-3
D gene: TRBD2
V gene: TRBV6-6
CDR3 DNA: TGTGCCAGCGGCCCGACTAGCGGGAGCACAGATACGCAGTATTTT
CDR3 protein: CASGPTSGSTDTQYF

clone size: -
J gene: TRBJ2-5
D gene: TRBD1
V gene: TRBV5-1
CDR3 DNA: TGCGCCAGCAGCGGGACCGGGACAGGGTTCGTAGAGACCCAGTACTTC
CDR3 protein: CASSGTGTGFVETQYF

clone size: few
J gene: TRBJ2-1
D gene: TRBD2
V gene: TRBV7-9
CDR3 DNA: TGTGCCAGCACCAGAGCGGGAGGTTATGAGCAGTTCTTC
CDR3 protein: CASTRAGGYEQFF

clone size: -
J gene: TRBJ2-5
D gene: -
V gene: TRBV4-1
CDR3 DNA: TGCGCCAGCAGCTCGCGGCTGGGGGGCGGACAAGAGACCCAGTACTTC
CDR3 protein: CASSSRLGGGQETQYF

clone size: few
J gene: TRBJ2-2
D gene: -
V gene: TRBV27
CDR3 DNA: TGTGCCAGCAGGCTTGGCCGGGTGGTGACCGGGGAGCTGTTTTTT
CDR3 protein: CASRLGRVVTGELFF

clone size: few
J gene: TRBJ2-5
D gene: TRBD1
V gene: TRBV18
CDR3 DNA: TGTGCCAGCTCACGACAGGGCAGTCCAGAGACCCAGTACTTC
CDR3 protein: CASSRQGSPETQYF

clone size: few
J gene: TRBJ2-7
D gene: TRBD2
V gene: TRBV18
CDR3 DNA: TGTGCCAGCTCACTGGGACTAGCGGGCTACGAGCAGTACTTC
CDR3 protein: CASSLGLAGYEQYF

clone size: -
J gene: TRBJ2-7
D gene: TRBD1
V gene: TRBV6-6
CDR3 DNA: TGTGCCAGCAGTGACTCCGGGACAGGCTCCTACGAGCAGTACTTC
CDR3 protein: CASSDSGTGSYEQYF

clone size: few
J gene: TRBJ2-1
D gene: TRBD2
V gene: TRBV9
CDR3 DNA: TGTGCCAGCAGCCTCAGGAGACTAGCGGGAGTTAATGAGCAGTTCTTC
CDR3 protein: CASSLRRLAGVNEQFF

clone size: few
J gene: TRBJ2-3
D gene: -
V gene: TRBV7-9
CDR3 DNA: TGTGCCAGCAGCTTCTTGGGGGATACGCAGTATTTT
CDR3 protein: CASSFLGDTQYF

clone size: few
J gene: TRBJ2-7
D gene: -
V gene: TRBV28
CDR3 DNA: TGTGCCAGCAGTTTATGGGTCAGATCGGCGCCTCAGTCCTACGAGCAGTACTTC
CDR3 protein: CASSLWVRSAPQSYEQYF

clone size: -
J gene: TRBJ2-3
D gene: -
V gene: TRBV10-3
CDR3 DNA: TGTGCCATCACGAGCAATGTCGCAGATACGCAGTATTTT
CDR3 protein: CAITSNVADTQYF

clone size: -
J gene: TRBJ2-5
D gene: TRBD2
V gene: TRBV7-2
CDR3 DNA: TGTGCCAGCAGCCCCCAGCCGGGGACTAGCGGGAGTAGGAAGACCCAGTACTTC
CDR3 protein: CASSPQPGTSGSRKTQYF